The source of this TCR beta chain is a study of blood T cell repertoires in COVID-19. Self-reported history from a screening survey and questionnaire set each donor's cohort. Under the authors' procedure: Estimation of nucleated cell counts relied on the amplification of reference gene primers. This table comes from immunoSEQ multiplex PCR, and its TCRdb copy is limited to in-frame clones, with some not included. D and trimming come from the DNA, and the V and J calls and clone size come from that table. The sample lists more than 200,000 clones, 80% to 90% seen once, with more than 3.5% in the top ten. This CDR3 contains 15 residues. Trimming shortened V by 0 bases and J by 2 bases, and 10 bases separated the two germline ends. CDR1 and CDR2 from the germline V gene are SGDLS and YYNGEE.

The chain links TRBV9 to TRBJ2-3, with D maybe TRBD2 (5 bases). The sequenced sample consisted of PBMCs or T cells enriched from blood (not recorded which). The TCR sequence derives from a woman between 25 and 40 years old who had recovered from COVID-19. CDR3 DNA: TGTGCCAGCAGCGTAGGGACTCGGATCACAGATACGCAGTATTTT. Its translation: CASSVGTRITDTQYF.